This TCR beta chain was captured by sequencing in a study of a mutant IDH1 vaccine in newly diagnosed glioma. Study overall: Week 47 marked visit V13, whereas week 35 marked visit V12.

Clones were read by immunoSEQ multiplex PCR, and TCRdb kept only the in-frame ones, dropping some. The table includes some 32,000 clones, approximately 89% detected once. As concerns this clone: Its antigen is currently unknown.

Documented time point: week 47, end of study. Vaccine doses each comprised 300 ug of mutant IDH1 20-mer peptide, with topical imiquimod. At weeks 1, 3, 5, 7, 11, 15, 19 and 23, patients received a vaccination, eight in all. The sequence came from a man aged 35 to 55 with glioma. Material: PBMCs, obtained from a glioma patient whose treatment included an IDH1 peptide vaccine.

CDR3 nucleotide sequence: TGCAGCGTTGAGGTATGGCCTAATCAGCCCCAGCATTTT. It codes for CSVEVWPNQPQHF. The chain recombines TRBV29-1 with TRBJ1-5; D call uncertain. This CDR3 spans 13 amino acids. V dropped 3 bases and J dropped 4 bases, with 10 bases sitting between them. Germline V lookup: CDR1 SQVTM, CDR2 ANQGSEA.